This entry describes one T cell receptor (beta chain). Its matching antigen is unknown. Trimming removed 5 bases from V and 6 bases from J; junction bases left unmatched: 2. The CDR3 totals 13 residues. The germline V gene encodes CDR1 LNHDA and CDR2 SQIVND (reference sequence). The repertoire was sequenced with immunoSEQ multiplex PCR; TCRdb's copy has only in-frame clones and lacks some. The repertoire has 190,000 or so clones, 66% of them found once; the top ten carry 10%. Every donor was a Caucasian adult from Nashville, Tennessee. The data were obtained in a study of shared clonotypes between healthy human individuals. For the study at large: Every donor yielded three CD4 naive, three CD4 memory, two CD8 naive and one CD8 memory plate.

Whole-study findings and limits: The sharing of 4% to 5.5% of naive CD4 clonotypes was seen across a few donors. Naive subsets typically showed greater estimated richness than memory subsets.

Sequencing was performed on memory CD4+ T cells sorted from blood. Subset of the sample: CD45RA-negative fraction. This clonotype originated in a man younger than 45 in good health. The rearrangement links TRBV19 to TRBJ2-2, with 8 bases that match TRBD1. CDR3 in DNA: TGTGCCAGTAGTCGGACAGGGCCCGGGGAGCTGTTTTTT. Its translation: CASSRTGPGELFF.